The present T cell receptor beta chain was sequenced within a study of control samples from healthy donors and cancer patients. This clone came up once. V dropped 5 bases and J dropped 8 bases, with 22 bases sitting between them. The germline V gene has CDR1 SGHTA and CDR2 FQGNSA. This CDR3 comprises 15 residues. Clones were read by immunoSEQ multiplex PCR, and TCRdb kept only the in-frame ones, dropping some. The repertoire consists of around 30,000 clones, with around 94% occurring once and the leading ten covering under 7%. This TCR was recovered from a man aged 60 to 75 in good health. The gene calls are TRBV7-2 and TRBJ2-7; possibly TRBD1 or TRBD2 for D (7 bases each). Sequencing was done on a sample of blood. CDR3 protein: CASSPGGLIDSKQYF. CDR3 DNA sequence: TGTGCCAGCAGCCCAGGGGGACTAATTGATTCGAAGCAGTACTTC.